This entry concerns a single T cell receptor (beta chain). This clone was seen more than once but under ten times. Its cognate antigen has yet to be identified. Base qualities are missing; no much larger clone stands one base away. The entry originates in a study of control samples from healthy donors and cancer patients (dated by TCRdb to the early 2020s). Library prep was done by the immunoSEQ multiplex PCR assay. TCRdb obtained this table from immuneACCESS and retained in-frame rearrangements with V and J assigned. These tables miss some clones; where compared with another copy, unresolved V genes account for less than half of the shortfall, and the remainder is unexplained. The sample table shows just over 90,000 clones, and 85% to 90% are seen once. The ten biggest clones cover roughly 1.2% of the sample. Sequenced sample: blood. The receptor comes from a woman in her 50s in good health.

The CDR3 corresponds to CASSLTREVSEAFF. The nucleotides are TGTGCCAGCAGCTTAACCAGGGAAGTGTCTGAAGCTTTCTTT. The sequence joins TRBV7-3 to TRBJ1-1; a tentative D call is TRBD1 (5 bases match). The germline ends are 11 bases apart after V is trimmed by 0 bases and J by 6 bases. Per the germline V gene, SGHTA is the CDR1 and FQGTGA is the CDR2. The CDR3, cysteine through phenylalanine, is 14 amino acids long. Only the CDR3 DNA stays, 42 bases, in frame from base 1.